This T cell receptor beta chain was recovered during a study of CD4 T cells in relation to SARS-CoV-2 and coronaviruses. About the study: ViraFEST: approximately eleven-day antigen culture of PBMCs, then TCR beta CDR3 sequencing.

V gave up 2 bases and J gave up 4 bases, with 15 bases separating them. The CDR3 has 14 residues. In germline, CDR1 is GTSNPN, CDR2 SVGIG (reference sequence). The method was immunoSEQ multiplex PCR; TCRdb's version includes in-frame clones alone and lacks a portion of them. Here the sample spans more than 20,000 clones, 76% being singletons. Concerning this clone: Its antigen is not known.

Study-level points and caveats: Samples before the pandemic and after infection were not matched within any donor.

Before the COVID-19 pandemic, during about 2011-2019, CD4+ T cells were taken from unexposed donors. After nine to ten days of culture, CD4+ T cells were isolated. PBMCs were plated at around 2.1 million per well in IL-2-containing medium. This clonotype was sampled from a human donor in good health. The sequenced material came from CD4+ T cells from PBMCs, cultured in vitro. This chain uses TRBV30 with TRBJ2-7; D possibly uses TRBD1 or TRBD2 (5 bases each). CDR3 sequence reads: CAWSNRDGLYEQYF. The CDR3, as DNA: TGTGCCTGGAGTAACCGGGACGGATTATACGAGCAGTACTTC.